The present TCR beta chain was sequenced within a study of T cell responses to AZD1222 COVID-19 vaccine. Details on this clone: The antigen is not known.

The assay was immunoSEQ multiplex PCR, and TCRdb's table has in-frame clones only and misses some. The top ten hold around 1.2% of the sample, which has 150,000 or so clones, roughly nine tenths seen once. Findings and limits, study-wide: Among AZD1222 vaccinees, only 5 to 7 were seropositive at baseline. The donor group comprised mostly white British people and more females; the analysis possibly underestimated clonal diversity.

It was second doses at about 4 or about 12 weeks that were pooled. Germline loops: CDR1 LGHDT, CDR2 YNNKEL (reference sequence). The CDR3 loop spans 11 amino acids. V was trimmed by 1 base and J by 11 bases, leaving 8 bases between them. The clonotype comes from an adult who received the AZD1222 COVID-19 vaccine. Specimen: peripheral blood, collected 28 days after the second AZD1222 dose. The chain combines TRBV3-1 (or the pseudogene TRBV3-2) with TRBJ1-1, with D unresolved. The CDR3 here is CASSQGEGAFF. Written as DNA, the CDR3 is TGTGCCAGCAGCCAAGGTGAAGGGGCTTTCTTT.